This is a list of T cell receptor beta chains from one sample in a study of cytomegalovirus exposure and HLA in healthy donors. TCRdb's table, derived via immunoSEQ multiplex PCR, lists solely in-frame clones and lacks some. Of roughly 110,000 clones listed, approximately 80% are singletons. The sample consisted of PBMCs. These receptors were collected from a middle-aged man in good health and CMV-seropositive. Both conserved end residues are part of each CDR3. The D gene is left open where the match is weak. Not all rows give a size; the values are once, few, many and, for expanded clones, a class.

abundance: NA; d_gene: NA; v_gene: TRBV11-3; j_gene: TRBJ2-1; CDR3nt: TGTGCCAGCAGCTTAGATCCTAGAAGTACCAATGAGCAGTTCTTC; CDR3aa: CASSLDPRSTNEQFF
abundance: few; d_gene: TRBD2; v_gene: TRBV7-3; j_gene: TRBJ2-7; CDR3nt: TGTGCCAGCAGCCAAGATCTCCCTAGCGGGGGGGCAGGAGGCGAGCAGTACTTC; CDR3aa: CASSQDLPSGGAGGEQYF
abundance: few; d_gene: TRBD1; v_gene: TRBV5-1; j_gene: TRBJ1-6; CDR3nt: TGCGCCAGCAGCTTGGGTATCAGGGGGTCATCACCCCTCCACTTT; CDR3aa: CASSLGIRGSSPLHF
abundance: once; d_gene: NA; v_gene: TRBV5-1; j_gene: TRBJ2-7; CDR3nt: TGCGCCAGCAGACAGGGCCTTAGCTCCTACGAGCAGTACTTC; CDR3aa: CASRQGLSSYEQYF
abundance: NA; d_gene: TRBD1; v_gene: TRBV9; j_gene: TRBJ1-3; CDR3nt: TGTGCCAGCAGCGTAGCATCGACAGGGAAAGGAAACACCATATATTTT; CDR3aa: CASSVASTGKGNTIYF
abundance: NA; d_gene: NA; v_gene: TRBV11-3; j_gene: TRBJ2-7; CDR3nt: TGTGCCAGCAGCTTATCACTAGCTGGCGAGCAGTACTTC; CDR3aa: CASSLSLAGEQYF
abundance: few; d_gene: NA; v_gene: TRBV6-1; j_gene: TRBJ1-1; CDR3nt: TGTGCCAGCAGCCCCTTTCGGGGGAACACTGAAGCTTTCTTT; CDR3aa: CASSPFRGNTEAFF
abundance: NA; d_gene: NA; v_gene: TRBV7-6; j_gene: TRBJ2-5; CDR3nt: TGTGCCAGCAGCTTAGGGGGGGTGACGGGGGAGACCCAGTACTTC; CDR3aa: CASSLGGVTGETQYF
abundance: NA; d_gene: NA; v_gene: TRBV19; j_gene: TRBJ1-5; CDR3nt: TGTGCCAGTAGTATGAGGAACTGGCGTAATCAGCCCCAGCATTTT; CDR3aa: CASSMRNWRNQPQHF
abundance: NA; d_gene: NA; v_gene: TRBV11-2; j_gene: TRBJ2-5; CDR3nt: TGTGCCAGCAGCTTATACGGCCGGGGGCAGTACTTC; CDR3aa: CASSLYGRGQYF
abundance: NA; d_gene: TRBD2; v_gene: TRBV5-1; j_gene: TRBJ2-2; CDR3nt: TGCGCCAGCACCCTCATGGCCTCGACTAGCGGATCCGGGGAGCTGTTTTTT; CDR3aa: CASTLMASTSGSGELFF
abundance: NA; d_gene: NA; v_gene: TRBV6-5; j_gene: TRBJ1-6; CDR3nt: TGTGCCAGCAGCGACAGTGACAATTCACCCCTCCACTTT; CDR3aa: CASSDSDNSPLHF
abundance: NA; d_gene: TRBD2; v_gene: TRBV7-2; j_gene: TRBJ2-2; CDR3nt: TGTGCCAGCAGCTTAGAGCGGGGGAGCACCGGGGAGCTGTTTTTT; CDR3aa: CASSLERGSTGELFF
abundance: NA; d_gene: TRBD1; v_gene: TRBV7-9; j_gene: TRBJ2-6; CDR3nt: TGTTCCAGCAGCAAAAAAGGGGGCCCGTCGGCCAACGTCCTGACTTTC; CDR3aa: CSSSKKGGPSANVLTF
abundance: NA; d_gene: NA; v_gene: TRBV6-1; j_gene: TRBJ1-2; CDR3nt: TGTGCCAGCAGTGGAGGACGGGGGGACTATGGCTACACCTTC; CDR3aa: CASSGGRGDYGYTF
abundance: NA; d_gene: NA; v_gene: TRBV30; j_gene: TRBJ1-6; CDR3nt: TGTGCCTCTCTCGGGGACACTACCTATAATTCACCCCTCCACTTT; CDR3aa: CASLGDTTYNSPLHF
abundance: NA; d_gene: NA; v_gene: TRBV5-6; j_gene: TRBJ1-1; CDR3nt: TGTGCCAGCAGCTTTCGAACGGGGGGGCGGACTGAAGCTTTCTTT; CDR3aa: CASSFRTGGRTEAFF
abundance: NA; d_gene: TRBD1; v_gene: TRBV5-1; j_gene: TRBJ2-7; CDR3nt: TGCGCCAGCAGCCAGACAGGGGGCCTCTCAGAGCAGTACTTC; CDR3aa: CASSQTGGLSEQYF
abundance: few; d_gene: TRBD2; v_gene: TRBV7-6; j_gene: TRBJ2-1; CDR3nt: TGTGCCAGCAGCTCCGACGGACTAGCGGACTACAATGAGCAGTTCTTC; CDR3aa: CASSSDGLADYNEQFF
abundance: NA; d_gene: NA; v_gene: TRBV19; j_gene: TRBJ2-6; CDR3nt: TGTGCCAGTGGCACTGGGGCCAACGTCCTGACTTTC; CDR3aa: CASGTGANVLTF
abundance: NA; d_gene: NA; v_gene: TRBV15; j_gene: TRBJ2-7; CDR3nt: TGTGCCACCAGCAGGGGGACACGGACCTCCGAGCAGTACTTC; CDR3aa: CATSRGTRTSEQYF
abundance: NA; d_gene: TRBD1; v_gene: TRBV5-1; j_gene: TRBJ1-5; CDR3nt: TGCGCCAGCAGCTCCGGGACAGCCGGCCAGCCCCAGCATTTT; CDR3aa: CASSSGTAGQPQHF
abundance: NA; d_gene: NA; v_gene: TRBV28; j_gene: TRBJ1-6; CDR3nt: TGTGCCAGCAGTTCGTCAGAAAAGTGGAGTTCACCCCTCCACTTT; CDR3aa: CASSSSEKWSSPLHF
abundance: NA; d_gene: NA; v_gene: TRBV11-2; j_gene: TRBJ1-6; CDR3nt: TGTGCCAGCAGCTTAACCAGACAGTATAATTCACCCCTCCACTTT; CDR3aa: CASSLTRQYNSPLHF
abundance: once; d_gene: NA; v_gene: TRBV27; j_gene: TRBJ1-6; CDR3nt: TGTGCCAGCAGTCCCAAAGCCCAAAGCTCCTATAATTCACCCCTCCACTTT; CDR3aa: CASSPKAQSSYNSPLHF
abundance: NA; d_gene: TRBD1; v_gene: TRBV28; j_gene: TRBJ1-2; CDR3nt: TGTGCCAGCAGTTCTACAGGGGGCGAGGGCTATGGCTACACCTTC; CDR3aa: CASSSTGGEGYGYTF
abundance: NA; d_gene: TRBD1; v_gene: TRBV2; j_gene: TRBJ2-7; CDR3nt: TGTGCCAGCAGCGGGACAGGAGATACCTACGAGCAGTACTTC; CDR3aa: CASSGTGDTYEQYF
abundance: NA; d_gene: NA; v_gene: TRBV5-6; j_gene: TRBJ2-5; CDR3nt: TGTGCCAGCAGCTTGCTTCATCTCCGGGGGGCTTTGGAGACCCAGTACTTC; CDR3aa: CASSLLHLRGALETQYF
abundance: few; d_gene: NA; v_gene: TRBV18; j_gene: TRBJ2-7; CDR3nt: TGTGCCAGCTCACCGCCCGGACAACGCTACGAGCAGTACTTC; CDR3aa: CASSPPGQRYEQYF
abundance: NA; d_gene: TRBD1; v_gene: TRBV6-1; j_gene: TRBJ2-7; CDR3nt: TGTGCCAGCAGTCGGGACAGGGCCTCCTACGAGCAGTACTTC; CDR3aa: CASSRDRASYEQYF
abundance: NA; d_gene: TRBD1; v_gene: TRBV27; j_gene: TRBJ2-7; CDR3nt: TGTGCCAGCAGTTTTCTGGGGACAGGCAACTCCTACGAGCAGTACTTC; CDR3aa: CASSFLGTGNSYEQYF
abundance: NA; d_gene: NA; v_gene: TRBV2; j_gene: TRBJ2-4; CDR3nt: TGTGCCAGCAGTGAACCAGACAGACACGGCCAAAACATTCAGTACTTC; CDR3aa: CASSEPDRHGQNIQYF
abundance: NA; d_gene: NA; v_gene: TRBV2; j_gene: TRBJ1-5; CDR3nt: TGTGCCAGCAGTGATATCAGCGGAAATCAGCCCCAGCATTTT; CDR3aa: CASSDISGNQPQHF
abundance: NA; d_gene: TRBD1; v_gene: TRBV28; j_gene: TRBJ2-7; CDR3nt: TGTGCCAGCAGTACAGTCGGGGGGACAGGGGGCGCCGGGGTGTACTTC; CDR3aa: CASSTVGGTGGAGVYF
abundance: NA; d_gene: TRBD1; v_gene: TRBV30; j_gene: TRBJ1-2; CDR3nt: TGTGCCTGGAGTTCGGACAGGGGGCGCAAAAACTATGGCTACACCTTC; CDR3aa: CAWSSDRGRKNYGYTF
abundance: NA; d_gene: TRBD1; v_gene: TRBV11-2; j_gene: TRBJ1-1; CDR3nt: TGTGCCAGCAGCTTAGGGACAGGGGGGAGCACTGAAGCTTTCTTT; CDR3aa: CASSLGTGGSTEAFF
abundance: few; d_gene: NA; v_gene: TRBV4-3; j_gene: TRBJ1-1; CDR3nt: TGCGCCAGCAGCCACGGGGGGATAGTGGGGAGGGACACTGAAGCTTTCTTT; CDR3aa: CASSHGGIVGRDTEAFF
abundance: once; d_gene: NA; v_gene: TRBV2; j_gene: TRBJ2-2; CDR3nt: TGTGCCAGCAGTGAAATGCGAACCGGGGAGCTGTTTTTT; CDR3aa: CASSEMRTGELFF
abundance: NA; d_gene: NA; v_gene: TRBV11-2; j_gene: TRBJ1-3; CDR3nt: TGTGCCAGCAGCCCGCAGACAGGCGGAAACACCATATATTTT; CDR3aa: CASSPQTGGNTIYF
abundance: NA; d_gene: TRBD1; v_gene: TRBV5-1; j_gene: TRBJ2-7; CDR3nt: TGCGCCAGCAGCTTCGGGACAGGGGAATACGAGCAGTACTTC; CDR3aa: CASSFGTGEYEQYF
abundance: NA; d_gene: NA; v_gene: TRBV7-2; j_gene: TRBJ2-7; CDR3nt: TGTGCCAGCAGCTTAGGGGGTGGGGGGGCAAACTACGAGCAGTACTTC; CDR3aa: CASSLGGGGANYEQYF
abundance: NA; d_gene: NA; v_gene: TRBV16; j_gene: TRBJ1-5; CDR3nt: TGTGCCAGCCAGCCAATTTTCGGCAGGAATCAGCCCCAGCATTTT; CDR3aa: CASQPIFGRNQPQHF
abundance: few; d_gene: NA; v_gene: TRBV5-1; j_gene: TRBJ1-6; CDR3nt: TGCGCCAGCAAACAGGGTGGAGATTCACCCCTCCACTTT; CDR3aa: CASKQGGDSPLHF
abundance: once; d_gene: TRBD1; v_gene: TRBV7-2; j_gene: TRBJ2-7; CDR3nt: TGTGCCAGCAGCTTAGGGTCAGGGGGAGAGCAGTACTTC; CDR3aa: CASSLGSGGEQYF
abundance: NA; d_gene: NA; v_gene: TRBV6-4; j_gene: TRBJ2-3; CDR3nt: TGTGCCAGCAGTGACTCGGCGGCAGATACGCAGTATTTT; CDR3aa: CASSDSAADTQYF